The clone carrying this T cell receptor (beta chain) was detected ten times or more. Its antigen is as yet unknown. This CDR3 is 13 amino acids long. V lost 5 bases, J lost 4 bases, and 14 bases lay in between. CDR1 is DFQATT and CDR2 is SNEGSKA in the germline V gene (reference sequence). The data belong to a study of regulatory T cells in long-lasting Graves disease. Across the study: Under 3 months of antithyroid drugs had been taken by newly diagnosed Graves' patients. Study results and limitations: Among persistent patients, a larger number of public clonotypes were shared (roughly 2,900) than among newly diagnosed patients (just over 950). TRBV28, TRBJ1-2 and TRBJ2-5 were favored in persistent disease.

The sample's time point: newly diagnosed GD, antithyroid drugs for less than 3 months. RNA isolated from PBMCs was used to make the TCR library. For TCR beta, libraries came from iRepertoire HTBI primers and Arm-PCR of CDR3 regions. TCRdb recomputed calls from the multiplex PCR reads with MiXCR, one row per CDR3 protein. Found here are 450,000 to 650,000 distinct CDR3 sequences, about 16% of them singletons; the top ten hold 20% to 30%. The sample was also linked to a second study, of T cells in Graves' hyperthyroidism and ophthalmopathy. That work adds: Not enrolled were patients with uncontrolled infection, other autoimmune disease, pregnancy or lactation.

The sequences come from peripheral blood mononuclear cells (PBMCs), collected at new diagnosis, from a patient treated with antithyroid drugs. This clonotype was sampled from a woman aged 40 to 65 with Graves disease. The gene calls are TRBV20-1 and TRBJ1-1; D is unresolved. CDR3 nucleotides: TGCAGTGCTCGTTATGAGAGGAGCACTGAAGCTTTCTTT. This translates into CSARYERSTEAFF.